This T cell receptor (beta chain) was retrieved from a study of monozygotic twins with inflammatory bowel disease. This CDR3 region has 12 residues. Germline lookup yields CDR1 KGHSH and CDR2 LQKENI. TCRdb reprocessed the 5' RACE reads, keeping one entry per CDR3 protein, no DNA. The listing contains about 130,000 distinct CDR3 sequences. The sequencing sample was made of blood. The TCR was taken from a human donor with ulcerative colitis or Crohn's disease, or a healthy co-twin of an affected twin (not recorded which). The rearrangement links TRBV18 to TRBJ1-1. CDR3 protein: CASFQQATEAFF.